This T cell receptor (beta chain) is from a study of blood T cell repertoires in COVID-19. The germline V gene encodes CDR1 KGHSH and CDR2 LQKENI. There are 14 residues in the CDR3. With 8 bases removed from V and 2 bases from J, the gap between germline ends came to 15 bases. The table came from immunoSEQ multiplex PCR; TCRdb's copy has only in-frame clones and leaves some out. This table holds fewer than 150,000 clones, roughly 86% found once. Sequences were obtained from peripheral blood. The sequence derives from a human donor in a cohort sampled during active COVID-19. The chain recombines TRBV18 with TRBJ2-5, with D possibly matching TRBD1 (6 bases). CDR3 amino acids: CASNHGGQQETQYF. The CDR3 nucleotides read TGTGCCAGCAACCACGGCGGACAGCAAGAGACCCAGTACTTC.